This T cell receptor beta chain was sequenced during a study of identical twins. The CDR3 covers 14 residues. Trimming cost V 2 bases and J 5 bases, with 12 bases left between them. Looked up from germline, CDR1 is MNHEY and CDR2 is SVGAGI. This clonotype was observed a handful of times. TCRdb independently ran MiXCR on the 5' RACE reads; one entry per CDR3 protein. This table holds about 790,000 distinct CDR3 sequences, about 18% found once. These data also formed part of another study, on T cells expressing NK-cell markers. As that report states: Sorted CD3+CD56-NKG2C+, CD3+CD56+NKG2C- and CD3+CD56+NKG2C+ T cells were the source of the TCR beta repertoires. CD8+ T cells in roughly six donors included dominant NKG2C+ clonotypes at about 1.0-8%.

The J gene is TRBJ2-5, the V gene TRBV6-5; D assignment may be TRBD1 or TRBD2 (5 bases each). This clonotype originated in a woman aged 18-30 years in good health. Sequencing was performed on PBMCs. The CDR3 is CASSYGATGETQYF. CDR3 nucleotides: TGTGCCAGCAGTTACGGGGCCACGGGGGAGACCCAGTACTTC.